Reported below is one T cell receptor beta chain. The data derive from a study of blood T cell repertoires in COVID-19. This table comes from immunoSEQ multiplex PCR, and its TCRdb copy is limited to in-frame clones, with some not included. The repertoire holds some 380,000 clones, roughly 77% seen once, with about 1% in the top ten. Germline trimming cut 7 bases from V and 4 bases from J; bases unmatched to any gene: 13. Germline CDR1 and CDR2: MNHEY and SMNVEV (reference sequence). This CDR3 is 17 amino acids long. This chain uses TRBV27 with TRBJ2-2; TRBD2 matches 9 bases. The sequenced sample was peripheral blood. The source of this sequence is a human donor with acute or convalescent COVID-19. The donor label of this sample is uncertain. CDR3 loop: CASKHYSGSFFTGELFF. The CDR3 DNA reads as TGTGCCAGCAAACACTATAGCGGGAGCTTTTTCACCGGGGAGCTGTTTTTT.